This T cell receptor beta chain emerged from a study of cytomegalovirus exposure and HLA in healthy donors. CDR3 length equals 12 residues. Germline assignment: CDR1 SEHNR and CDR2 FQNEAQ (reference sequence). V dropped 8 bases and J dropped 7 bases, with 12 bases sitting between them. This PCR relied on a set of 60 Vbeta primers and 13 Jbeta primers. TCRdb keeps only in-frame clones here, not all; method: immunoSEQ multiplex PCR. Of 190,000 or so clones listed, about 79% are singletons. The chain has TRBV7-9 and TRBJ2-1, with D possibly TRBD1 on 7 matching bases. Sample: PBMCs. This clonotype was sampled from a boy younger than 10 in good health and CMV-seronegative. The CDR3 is CASDAGGNEQFF. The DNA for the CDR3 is TGTGCCAGCGATGCAGGGGGGAATGAGCAGTTCTTC.